A single sample is the source of the 20 T cell receptor beta chains below, sequenced in a study of CD8+ T cells in alopecia areata. cDNA serving as the sequencing template came from extracted, reverse transcribed RNA. Only in-frame clones appear in the TCRdb table, and some are missing; sequencing was by immunoSEQ multiplex PCR. Among 120,000 or so clones listed, about 50% were seen once. The sample taken for sequencing was NKG2D-low CD8+ T cells sorted from blood. These receptors all come from a human donor with alopecia areata.

This clone was found once. The chain is built from TRBV30 and TRBJ2-7; 7 positions agree with TRBD1. The CDR3 loop spans 15 amino acids. The V gene end was trimmed by 7 bases and the J gene end by 3 bases; junction bases not matched to a gene: 15. The germline V gene encodes CDR1 GTSNPN and CDR2 SVGIG (reference sequence). As DNA, the CDR3 is TGTGCCTTCAATAGCCCCAGACAGGGATTCTACGAGCAGTACTTC. This codes for CAFNSPRQGFYEQYF.

The chain combines TRBV5-4 with TRBJ2-5, with 7 bases matching TRBD1. After removal of 3 bases from V and 0 bases from J, the junction contained 5 bases not matched to a gene. CDR3 length equals 15 residues. Germline V lookup: CDR1 SGHNT, CDR2 YYREEE (reference sequence). CDR3 in DNA: TGTGCCAGCAGCTGGACAGGAGAGTACCAAGAGACCCAGTACTTC. Protein: CASSWTGEYQETQYF.

This sequence joins TRBV5-4 and TRBJ2-3, with unresolved D. With 0 bases removed from V and 2 bases from J, the gap between germline ends came to 13 bases. The CDR3 length is 16 residues. Germline CDR1 SGHNT, CDR2 YYREEE (reference sequence). CDR3 coding DNA: TGTGCCAGCAGCTTGGGTGGTAGCCACGACACAGATACGCAGTATTTT. Encoded protein: CASSLGGSHDTDTQYF.

This clone has a handful of counts. The rearrangement uses TRBV28 and TRBJ2-7, with no clear D. This CDR3 is 13 amino acids long. CDR1 and CDR2 from the germline V gene are MDHEN and SYDVKM. Trimming took 7 bases from V and 1 from J, leaving 11 bases between them. This chain's CDR3 is CASTAVHSYEQYF. CDR3 nucleotide sequence: TGTGCCAGCACTGCGGTACATTCCTACGAGCAGTACTTC.

This clone came up a few times. The DNA of the CDR3 is TGCAGCGTGAGCACAGGTCACGAGCAGTACTTC. This translates into CSVSTGHEQYF. The rearrangement joins TRBV29-1 to TRBJ2-7; TRBD1 might be the D (5 bases). Germline CDR1 reads SQVTM; CDR2 reads ANQGSEA. V was trimmed by 6 bases and J by 5 bases, leaving 11 bases between them. The CDR3 has 11 residues.

About this clone: In the same sample, other DNA sequences code for this CDR3. The rearrangement links TRBV27 to TRBJ2-2; D call uncertain. CDR3 length: 12 amino acids. Germline V CDR1 and CDR2: MNHEY, SMNVEV (reference sequence). Trimming took off 1 base at V and 5 bases at J, with 2 bases between the two ends. The CDR3: CASSLLTGELFF. The CDR3 nucleotides read TGTGCCAGCAGTTTATTGACCGGGGAGCTGTTTTTT.

This clone was detected only a few times. This sequence joins TRBV29-1 and TRBJ2-2; perhaps TRBD2 as D (6 bases). With 6 bases removed from V and 4 bases from J, the gap between germline ends came to 12 bases. The CDR3 runs to 13 residues. CDR1 is SQVTM, CDR2 ANQGSEA, per germline. In DNA form, the CDR3 reads TGCAGCGTATTAGCGGTTATCACCGGGGAGCTGTTTTTT. This sequence encodes CSVLAVITGELFF.

This clone was counted only a few times. The chain joins TRBV29-1 to TRBJ2-1; the D gene could be TRBD1 or TRBD2 (6 bases each). There are 16 residues in the CDR3. CDR1 is SQVTM, CDR2 ANQGSEA, per germline. V was cut by 4 bases and J by 4 bases, with 20 bases left in between. CDR3 DNA sequence: TGCAGCGTTGCGGGGGCGGTGGGAACGATGTACAATGAGCAGTTCTTC. Its translation is CSVAGAVGTMYNEQFF.

The chain combines TRBV29-1 with TRBJ2-1; 10 nucleotides align to TRBD1. Germline values: CDR1 SQVTM, CDR2 ANQGSEA. This CDR3 has 17 residues. V lost 1 base and J lost 9; bases outside the gene matches: 15. CDR3 amino acids: CSVEVNLRQGAVGEQFF. The CDR3 DNA reads as TGCAGCGTTGAAGTCAACTTAAGACAGGGGGCGGTAGGTGAGCAGTTCTTC.

The table lists this clone with a few counts. The V call is TRBV23-1, the J call TRBJ2-5; D perhaps matches TRBD2 (7 bases). TRBV23-1 is recorded as an ORF, its role being uncertain. The CDR3 consists of 14 residues. Trimming took 7 bases from V and 4 from J, leaving 16 bases between them. CDR3 DNA sequence: TGCGCCAGCAAAGATCTCGGGGGGCTAGAGACCCAGTACTTC. Encoded protein: CASKDLGGLETQYF.

The CDR3 sequence is CASRAQYF. The CDR3 DNA sequence: TGTGCCAGCAGGGCCCAGTACTTC. The chain recombines TRBV27 with TRBJ2-5; the D is unclear. Trimming stripped 6 bases from V and 9 bases from J, with 2 bases between. Germline V gene data show CDR1 as MNHEY and CDR2 as SMNVEV (reference sequence). The CDR3 has 8 residues.

The chain is built from TRBV29-1 and TRBJ2-5; D is unclear. This CDR3 has 11 amino acids. The V end was cut by 3 bases, the J end by 5 bases, with 7 bases between. The germline V gene encodes CDR1 SQVTM and CDR2 ANQGSEA. Written as DNA, the CDR3 is TGCAGCGTTGATGACGAGGAGACCCAGTACTTC. Protein sequence: CSVDDEETQYF. Full variable domain (remainder filled in from reference TRBV29-1 and TRBJ2-5): SAVISQKPSRDICQRGTSLTIQCQVDSQVTMMFWYRQQPGQSLTLIATANQGSEATYESGFVIDKFPISRPNLTFSTLTVSNMSPEDSSIYLCSVDDEETQYFGPGTRLLVL.

The rearrangement joins TRBV9 to TRBJ2-7; D gene uncertain. V lost 0 bases to trimming and J lost 0 bases, with 7 bases between them. The CDR3 length is 14 residues. CDR1 SGDLS and CDR2 YYNGEE come from the germline V gene. CDR3 sequence (DNA): TGTGCCAGCAGCGTAGAACAGCTCTCCTACGAGCAGTACTTC. Translation: CASSVEQLSYEQYF.

This clone was detected a few times. V and J are TRBV2 and TRBJ1-1; D gene uncertain. V was pared by 8 bases and J by 6 bases, with 13 bases between. Germline CDR1 reads SNHLY; CDR2 reads FYNNEI. This CDR3 contains 12 residues. The CDR3 region has the DNA TGTGCCAGCGGACCGGGAGGCTCTGAAGCTTTCTTT. It is translated as CASGPGGSEAFF. Looking up the rest from reference TRBV2 and TRBJ1-1 gives the full variable domain: EPEVTQTPSHQVTQMGQEVILRCVPISNHLYFYWYRQILGQKVEFLVSFYNNEISEKSEIFDDQFSVERPDGSNFTLKIRSTKLEDSAMYFCASGPGGSEAFFGQGTRLTVV.

The chain is built from TRBV28 and TRBJ1-5; D gene ambiguous. The CDR3 has 15 amino acids. Germline CDR1 and CDR2: MDHEN and SYDVKM. The ends were cut back, 3 bases at V and 2 bases at J, with 11 bases in the middle. This chain's CDR3 is CASSFPSGGNQPQHF. The CDR3 DNA is TGTGCCAGCAGTTTCCCAAGTGGGGGCAATCAGCCCCAGCATTTT.

This clone has only a few counts. The chain has TRBV29-1 and TRBJ2-3; D is unclear. With 4 bases removed from V and 3 bases from J, the gap between germline ends came to 23 bases. The CDR3 is 17 amino acids. Germline V lookup: CDR1 SQVTM, CDR2 ANQGSEA. The CDR3 DNA sequence: TGCAGCGTTGGGGCTGACGTGACATCACCGATAACAGATACGCAGTATTTT. This translates into CSVGADVTSPITDTQYF.

The rearrangement links TRBV6-5 to TRBJ2-3; no definite D call. Germline loops: CDR1 MNHEY, CDR2 SVGAGI. V was pared by 2 bases and J by 0 bases, with 3 bases between. The CDR3 consists of 13 residues. CDR3 nucleotide sequence: TGTGCCAGCAGTTACGACAGCACAGATACGCAGTATTTT. Protein product: CASSYDSTDTQYF.

This clone appeared a few times. This chain links TRBV28 with TRBJ2-7; D gene uncertain. Germline V gives CDR1 MDHEN, CDR2 SYDVKM. V was pared by 6 bases and J by 4 bases, with 16 bases between. CDR3 length: 14 amino acids. CDR3 nucleotide sequence: TGTGCCAGCAGGCCAACCACCTCCAATTACGAGCAGTACTTC. Protein: CASRPTTSNYEQYF.

In its sample, this clone was seen a few times. The rearrangement uses TRBV29-1 and TRBJ2-7, with D unclear. CDR1 and CDR2 (germline): SQVTM, ANQGSEA. V lost 6 bases and J 4 bases, leaving 13 bases between the germline ends. The CDR3 loop spans 12 amino acids. The CDR3 here is CSVTLLGYEQYF. The DNA of the CDR3 is TGCAGCGTCACCCTCCTGGGGTACGAGCAGTACTTC.

This clone has just a few counts. J is TRBJ2-7 and V is TRBV29-1; D is uncertain. The CDR3 has 13 amino acids. CDR1 and CDR2 (germline): SQVTM, ANQGSEA. The V and J ends lost 5 bases and 0 bases respectively, with 11 bases between them. The CDR3 DNA follows: TGCAGCGTTTCCCTGGGGAACTCCTACGAGCAGTACTTC. This sequence encodes CSVSLGNSYEQYF.